This is a list of T cell receptor beta chains from one sample in a study of T cell repertoires in ileal Crohn's disease. Using immunoSEQ multiplex PCR, the repertoire was profiled, and TCRdb retains in-frame clones only, with some absent. In the table there are about 13,000 clones, 65% to 85% of which are singletons. Material for sequencing was ileal tissue. The receptor set was obtained from an adult with Crohn's disease. The CDR3 runs from the conserved cysteine through the conserved F or W. Each record gives: D gene, clone size, J gene, V gene, CDR3 protein, CDR3 DNA. D genes are given only for firm matches. The size field is filled for only some rows; it gives once, few, many or a size class.

>-|-|TRBJ2-5|TRBV2
CASSENTGRVETQYF
TGTGCCAGCAGTGAAAATACGGGAAGAGTAGAGACCCAGTACTTC
>TRBD1|-|TRBJ2-2|TRBV6-4
CASRQGANTGELFF
TGTGCCAGCAGACAGGGGGCGAACACCGGGGAGCTGTTTTTT
>-|-|TRBJ1-2|TRBV30
CAWIPGPRGFNYGYTF
TGTGCCTGGATCCCAGGCCCTCGGGGGTTTAACTATGGCTACACCTTC
>TRBD2|-|TRBJ2-4|TRBV10-1
CASSTSGRRNIQYF
TGCGCCAGCAGTACTAGCGGGAGGAGGAACATTCAGTACTTC
>-|-|TRBJ1-2|TRBV4-1
CASSQGGNRAYGYTF
TGCGCCAGCAGCCAAGGTGGGAACAGGGCCTATGGCTACACCTTC
>TRBD1|few|TRBJ2-2|TRBV6-4
CASSRAGTGSNTGELFF
TGTGCCAGCAGTCGCGCCGGGACAGGGTCGAACACCGGGGAGCTGTTTTTT
>TRBD2|-|TRBJ2-3|TRBV5-1
CASSLGLATDTQYF
TGCGCCAGCAGCTTGGGACTAGCCACAGATACGCAGTATTTT
>-|-|TRBJ2-2|TRBV9
CASSPGSTPTGELFF
TGTGCCAGCAGCCCCGGGTCGACCCCCACCGGGGAGCTGTTTTTT
>TRBD1|-|TRBJ1-5|TRBV6-1
CASRDPGTGVQPQHF
TGTGCCAGCCGGGACCCCGGGACAGGGGTTCAGCCCCAGCATTTT
>-|-|TRBJ2-7|TRBV11-2
CASSLAAGANYEQYF
TGTGCCAGCAGCTTAGCCGCTGGGGCTAACTACGAGCAGTACTTC
>-|few|TRBJ2-1|TRBV29-1
CSVGGEGGNEQFF
TGCAGCGTTGGAGGGGAGGGGGGGAATGAGCAGTTCTTC
>-|-|TRBJ2-5|TRBV6-1
CASTGQRLQETQYF
TGTGCCAGCACGGGTCAACGGCTCCAAGAGACCCAGTACTTC
>TRBD2|-|TRBJ2-5|TRBV5-6
CATGASGALRETQYF
TGTGCCACCGGGGCTAGCGGAGCGCTCCGGGAGACCCAGTACTTC
>-|-|TRBJ2-7|TRBV5-1
CASSLSGNSYEQYF
TGCGCCAGCAGCTTGTCAGGGAATTCCTACGAGCAGTACTTC
>TRBD1|medium-sized|TRBJ2-2|TRBV7-6
CASRDTGTGPTGELFF
TGTGCCAGCAGGGATACCGGGACAGGGCCGACCGGGGAGCTGTTTTTT
>-|-|TRBJ2-1|TRBV5-1
CSSGAKQGYNEQFF
TGCTCCTCCGGAGCAAAACAGGGCTACAATGAGCAGTTCTTC
>-|few|TRBJ1-2|TRBV9
CASSGINSYYGYTF
TGTGCCAGCAGCGGCATCAACAGCTACTATGGCTACACCTTC
>-|-|TRBJ1-2|TRBV2
CASSDHGGPSATSF
TGTGCCAGCAGTGATCACGGAGGCCCTTCAGCTACTTCCTTC
>TRBD2|medium-sized|TRBJ2-1|TRBV5-1
CASSGGLVGVDEQFF
TGCGCCAGCAGCGGAGGACTAGTGGGGGTCGATGAGCAGTTCTTC
>-|-|TRBJ2-5|TRBV18
CASSPSQETQYF
TGTGCCAGCTCACCGAGCCAAGAGACCCAGTACTTC
>-|-|TRBJ2-1|TRBV2
CASRQWADNEQFF
TGTGCCAGCCGACAGTGGGCGGACAATGAGCAGTTCTTC
>TRBD1|-|TRBJ2-3|TRBV6-1
CASSDLTRGFGTDTQYF
TGTGCCAGCAGTGATTTAACCAGGGGGTTCGGCACAGATACGCAGTATTTT
>TRBD1|-|TRBJ2-7|TRBV29-1
CSVEDVQGGPEQYF
TGCAGCGTTGAAGATGTACAGGGGGGACCCGAGCAGTACTTC